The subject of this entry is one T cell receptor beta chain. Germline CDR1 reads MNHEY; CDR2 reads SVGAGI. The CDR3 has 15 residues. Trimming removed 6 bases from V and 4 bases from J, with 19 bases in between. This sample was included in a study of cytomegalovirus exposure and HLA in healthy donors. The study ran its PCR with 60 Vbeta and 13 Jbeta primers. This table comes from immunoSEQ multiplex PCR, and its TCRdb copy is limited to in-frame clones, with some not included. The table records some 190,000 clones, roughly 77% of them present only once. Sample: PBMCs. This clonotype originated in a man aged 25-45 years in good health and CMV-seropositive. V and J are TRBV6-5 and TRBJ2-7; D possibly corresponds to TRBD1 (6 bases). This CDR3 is CASSPRRTAPYEQYF. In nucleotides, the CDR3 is TGTGCCAGCAGCCCCAGAAGGACAGCTCCGTACGAGCAGTACTTC.